This TCR beta chain is drawn from a study of T cell responses to AZD1222 COVID-19 vaccine. Per germline, CDR1 KGHSH and CDR2 LQKENI. V lost 2 bases, J lost 0 bases, and 1 base stayed unmatched. This CDR3 has 17 amino acids. This clone was detected once. The target antigen is unknown. Here immunoSEQ multiplex PCR was the method, and the copy in TCRdb shows in-frame clones only, minus some. This table has over 85,000 clones, about 90% appearing once. Whole-study results and caveats: A mostly white British donor set with more females was recruited, and clonal diversity was possibly underestimated. Distributed over spike, vaccine-associated CD4 TCRs predominated at 160-218 and 743-854. Baseline serostatus was positive in only six or seven AZD1222 recipients. Nearly half of unique spike-specific TCRs reportedly avoided B.1.351 and B.1.1.7 mutated regions.

The material sequenced was peripheral blood, taken 28 days after the second AZD1222 dose. The V and J genes are TRBV18 and TRBJ2-6; 10 bases are a match to TRBD1. This clonotype originated in an adult who received the AZD1222 COVID-19 vaccine. In nucleotides, the CDR3 is TGTGCCAGCTCACCAAGGACAGGGGGCTCTGGGGCCAACGTCCTGACTTTC. This sequence encodes CASSPRTGGSGANVLTF.